Each of the 17 T cell receptor beta chains below was sequenced from the same sample in a study of metastatic and nonmetastatic thyroid tumors. Thyroid surgery was preceded by no treatment in any patient. MiXCR was used by TCRdb to re-call the PCR reads. The table records about 32,000 clones, approximately 31% of them present only once. The sequenced sample consisted of tumor tissue. The receptor set was obtained from a female donor with papillary thyroid cancer or a benign thyroid nodule (not recorded which). Some clones in this sample may be carry-over from other donors' samples.

This sequence joins TRBV11-3 and TRBJ2-7, with TRBD2 as a possible D gene (5 bases). Trimming took off 1 base at V and 3 bases at J, with 13 bases between the two ends. The germline V gene has CDR1 SGHNT and CDR2 YENEEA. This CDR3 has 15 amino acids. Here the CDR3 reads CASSLVSGVNYEQYF. In nucleotides, the CDR3 is TGTGCCAGCAGCTTAGTTTCCGGGGTGAACTACGAGCAGTACTTC. The variable domain in full, completed from reference TRBV11-3 and TRBJ2-7, reads EAGVVQSPRYKIIEKKQPVAFWCNPISGHNTLYWYLQNLGQGPELLIRYENEEAVDDSQLPKDRFSAERLKGVDSTLKIQPAELGDSAVYLCASSLVSGVNYEQYFGPGTRLTVT.

This clone turned up a few times. The chain joins TRBV10-1 to TRBJ2-3; D is undetermined. This CDR3 comprises 14 residues. CDR1 and CDR2 from the germline V gene are WNHNN and SYGVQD (reference sequence). V gave up 3 bases and J gave up 4 bases, with 11 bases separating them. In DNA form, the CDR3 reads TGCGCCAGCAGTGAATCGGGTAGGGCAGATACGCAGTATTTT. This gives the protein CASSESGRADTQYF.

The genes are TRBV7-2 and TRBJ1-2, with D perhaps matching TRBD1 (5 bases). Trimming took 5 bases from V and 4 from J, leaving 11 bases between them. The CDR3 runs to 13 residues. Germline V gene sequence: CDR1 SGHTA, CDR2 FQGNSA. In DNA form, the CDR3 reads TGTGCCAGCAGCGGTTCAGGGACCTATGGCTACACCTTC. It codes for CASSGSGTYGYTF.

A few counts support this clone. This rearrangement joins TRBV6-1 to TRBJ2-3; 10 nucleotides line up with TRBD2. The CDR3 contains 15 residues. The ends lost 6 bases at V and 1 base at J; junction bases unmatched: 4. Germline loops: CDR1 MNHNS, CDR2 SASEGT. The CDR3 region is CASRAGLAGTDTQYF. The CDR3, as DNA: TGTGCCAGCAGGGCTGGACTAGCGGGCACAGATACGCAGTATTTT.

The V and J genes are TRBV20-1 and TRBJ2-1, with no clear D. The CDR3 totals 14 residues. CDR1 is DFQATT and CDR2 is SNEGSKA in the germline V gene (reference sequence). Between the trimmed V and J ends, which lost 7 bases and 6 bases, there was a span of 19 bases. The CDR3 loop reads CSDPESRTSNEQFF. The CDR3 DNA reads TGCAGTGATCCAGAGAGCAGGACGAGCAATGAGCAGTTCTTC.

This clone was observed a handful of times. The V call is TRBV6-6, the J call TRBJ2-7, with 9 bases aligning to TRBD2. The V segment lost 4 bases and the J segment 3 bases; nucleotides outside the gene matches: 10. This CDR3 has 16 residues. Germline lookup yields CDR1 MNHNY and CDR2 SVGAGI (reference sequence). CDR3 nucleotides: TGTGCCAGCAGTTCGTACGGGACTAGCAGGGGCTACGAGCAGTACTTC. Its translation is CASSSYGTSRGYEQYF.

This chain uses TRBV12-3 or TRBV12-4 with TRBJ1-2; 8 positions match TRBD1. The CDR3 sequence is 14 residues long. The J segment lost 5 bases and the V segment lost 5 bases, leaving 7 bases of the junction unmatched. The CDR3 nucleotides read TGTGCCAGCAGTCAAGGACAGGGAGGATATGGCTACACCTTC. This sequence encodes CASSQGQGGYGYTF.

This sequence joins TRBV5-1 and TRBJ1-2; D is unresolved. Germline CDR1 is SGHRS and CDR2 is YFSETQ. The CDR3 is 12 amino acids. V lost 0 bases to trimming and J lost 6 bases, with 6 bases between them. The CDR3 is CASSLDRDGYTF. The CDR3 DNA is TGCGCCAGCAGCTTGGATAGGGATGGCTACACCTTC.

This clone was counted a single time. This chain joins TRBV20-1 and TRBJ2-5, with TRBD2 matching over 8 bases. V was pared by 3 bases and J by 5 bases, with 5 bases of the junction left unmatched. In germline, CDR1 is DFQATT, CDR2 SNEGSKA (reference sequence). The CDR3 runs 13 residues. The DNA of the CDR3 is TGCAGTGCTAGGGGGACTAGATGGGAGACCCAGTACTTC. This gives the protein CSARGTRWETQYF.

In this sample, this clone turned up a few times. The J gene is TRBJ2-7, the V gene TRBV27, with TRBD1 matching 7 bases. V lost 6 bases and J lost 1; bases outside the gene matches: 6. The CDR3 consists of 14 residues. The germline gives CDR1 MNHEY, CDR2 SMNVEV (reference sequence). The CDR3 here is CASSGQENSYEQYF. The CDR3, as DNA: TGTGCCAGCAGCGGACAGGAGAATTCCTACGAGCAGTACTTC.

This chain joins TRBV6-1 and TRBJ2-2; possible D gene TRBD2, 6 bases. V lost 8 bases to trimming and J lost 5 bases, with 15 bases between them. Germline values: CDR1 MNHNS, CDR2 SASEGT. This CDR3 region has 14 residues. The DNA for the CDR3 is TGTGCCAGCTCCTGGGAGGAACGAACCGGGGAGCTGTTTTTT. This gives the protein CASSWEERTGELFF.

There are a few counts of this clone. The chain recombines TRBV2 with TRBJ2-7; 9 bases are shared with TRBD1. CDR3 length: 15 residues. Losses at the gene ends were 4 bases for V and 5 bases for J; bases not matched to a gene: 9. CDR1 and CDR2 from the germline V gene are SNHLY and FYNNEI. The CDR3 spells CASSGTDRGFDEQYF. Written as DNA, the CDR3 is TGTGCCAGCAGTGGGACGGACAGGGGATTCGACGAGCAGTACTTC.

This clone showed up just a few times. The chain couples TRBV12-5 to TRBJ1-3; a weak D match, TRBD1 (6 bases). From germline, CDR1 is LGHNT and CDR2 FRNRAP. The V end was cut by 4 bases, the J end by 0 bases, with 16 bases between. This CDR3 comprises 17 residues. This CDR3 reads CASGSPIGGYSGNTIYF. The CDR3 DNA reads TGTGCTAGTGGTTCCCCCATAGGGGGGTACTCTGGAAACACCATATATTTT.

This clone was seen a few times. The rearrangement joins TRBV28 to TRBJ2-3; TRBD1 agrees at 7 bases. The length of the CDR3 is 16 residues. The J segment lost 3 bases and the V segment lost 6 bases, leaving 12 bases of the junction unmatched. In germline, CDR1 is MDHEN, CDR2 SYDVKM. In DNA, the CDR3 is TGTGCCAGCAGCACTAGGACAGTCAGGGGGACAGATACGCAGTATTTT. Protein: CASSTRTVRGTDTQYF.

The genes are TRBV27 and TRBJ2-1; 11 bases line up with TRBD1. The germline gives CDR1 MNHEY, CDR2 SMNVEV (reference sequence). V was pared by 5 bases and J by 4 bases, with 7 bases of the junction left unmatched. This CDR3 is built from 16 residues. The CDR3 spells CASSNFRDRGYNEQFF. CDR3 bases: TGTGCCAGCAGTAACTTCCGGGACAGGGGGTACAATGAGCAGTTCTTC.

The CDR3 DNA sequence: TGTGCCAGCAGTTTAAAATTAGGCGGGACTACTCAAGAGACCCAGTACTTC. This sequence encodes CASSLKLGGTTQETQYF. V usage is TRBV27 and J usage is TRBJ2-5; 7 positions match TRBD2. Per germline, CDR1 MNHEY and CDR2 SMNVEV (reference sequence). The CDR3 loop spans 17 amino acids. The V segment lost 2 bases and the J segment 2 bases; nucleotides outside the gene matches: 11.

A word on this clone: Its ends do not fully match the called genes, so a read error is possible. The chain recombines TRBV5-1 with TRBJ2-3; D unresolved. Germline CDR1 is SGHRS and CDR2 is YFSETQ. The CDR3 is 13 amino acids. The CDR3 DNA is TGTGCCAGCCACTCCCAAACCACAGATACGCAGTATTTT. It yields the protein CASHSQTTDTQYF.